Below are 10 T cell receptor beta chains sequenced from a single sample in a study of T cells in localized non-small cell lung cancer. Some clones are missing from TCRdb's copy, which holds only in-frame ones; the method was immunoSEQ multiplex PCR. This sample has 4,400 or so clones, with around a third found just once. Sample: lung tumor tissue, taken before any cancer treatment. The receptors shown here come from a male donor older than 55 with stage III lung adenocarcinoma.

The rearrangement uses TRBV19 and TRBJ2-2; TRBD2 matches at 10 bases. The CDR3 is 15 residues long. The V gene end was trimmed by 1 base and the J gene end by 4 bases; junction bases not matched to a gene: 0. Germline V CDR1 and CDR2: LNHDA, SQIVND (reference sequence). CDR3 region: CASSIVAGGTGELFF. The CDR3, as DNA: TGTGCCAGTAGTATAGTAGCGGGGGGCACCGGGGAGCTGTTTTTT.

The chain combines TRBV30 with TRBJ2-7; TRBD2 aligns across 11 bases. The germline CDR1 and CDR2 sequences are GTSNPN and SVGIG (reference sequence). V lost 1 base to trimming and J lost 2 bases; unmatched junction nucleotides: 7. The CDR3 contains 16 residues. This chain's CDR3 is CAWSGLTSGRTYEQYF. CDR3 DNA: TGTGCCTGGAGTGGACTAACTAGCGGGAGAACCTACGAGCAGTACTTC.

The chain joins TRBV9 to TRBJ2-3; 13 bases fit TRBD2. The CDR3 is 16 residues long. Germline CDR1 and CDR2: SGDLS and YYNGEE. V lost 3 bases to trimming and J lost 4 bases; unmatched junction nucleotides: 5. As DNA, the CDR3 is TGTGCCAGCAGCGCGACCGGGACTAGCGGGGCAGATACGCAGTATTTT. Its protein is CASSATGTSGADTQYF. The variable domain in full, completed from reference TRBV9 and TRBJ2-3, reads DSGVTQTPKHLITATGQRVTLRCSPRSGDLSVYWYQQSLDQGLQFLIQYYNGEERAKGNILERFSAQQFPDLHSELNLSSLELGDSALYFCASSATGTSGADTQYFGPGTRLTVL.

The rearrangement uses TRBV11-3 and TRBJ2-7; no reliable D call. The V and J ends lost 5 bases and 4 bases respectively, with 18 bases between them. The CDR3 totals 15 residues. CDR1 and CDR2 from the germline V gene are SGHNT and YENEEA. CDR3 region: CASSARSGGSYEQYF. CDR3 nucleotides: TGTGCCAGCAGCGCCAGGAGTGGTGGGTCATACGAGCAGTACTTC. The full variable domain, with the rest looked up from reference TRBV11-3 and TRBJ2-7, is EAGVVQSPRYKIIEKKQPVAFWCNPISGHNTLYWYLQNLGQGPELLIRYENEEAVDDSQLPKDRFSAERLKGVDSTLKIQPAELGDSAVYLCASSARSGGSYEQYFGPGTRLTVT.

The chain is built from TRBV6-8 and TRBJ2-7; maybe TRBD2 (6 bases). The CDR3 is made up of 15 amino acids. Trimming removed 8 bases from V and 3 bases from J, with 20 bases in between. Germline V lookup: CDR1 MNHGY, CDR2 SAAAGT. The CDR3 region has the DNA TGTGCCAGCCTCCGGGACCCGCGGGAATTCTACGAGCAGTACTTC. Its translation: CASLRDPREFYEQYF.

This clone was seen only a few times. The chain is built from TRBV2 and TRBJ1-5, with D unclear. V lost 2 bases, J lost 2 bases, and 7 bases lay in between. This CDR3 has 14 amino acids. Germline V lookup: CDR1 SNHLY, CDR2 FYNNEI. CDR3 sequence (DNA): TGTGCCAGCAGTGAAAAGGGAGGCAATCAGCCCCAGCATTTT. As protein: CASSEKGGNQPQHF.

This rearrangement joins TRBV29-1 to TRBJ2-3; no definite D call. The CDR3 is 15 residues long. Germline loops: CDR1 SQVTM, CDR2 ANQGSEA. Trimming shortened V by 0 bases and J by 2 bases, and 12 bases separated the two germline ends. CDR3 residues: CSVEEGMGNTDTQYF. In nucleotides, the CDR3 is TGCAGCGTTGAAGAGGGAATGGGGAACACAGATACGCAGTATTTT.

This chain uses TRBV30 with TRBJ2-7; D ambiguous. Germline CDR1 and CDR2: GTSNPN and SVGIG (reference sequence). V was clipped by 3 bases and J by 4 bases, with 13 bases between them. This CDR3 comprises 13 residues. CDR3 in DNA: TGTGCCTGGAGCACCCGTAACTTATACGAGCAGTACTTC. Its translation: CAWSTRNLYEQYF.

The genes are TRBV18 and TRBJ1-3; 9 bases line up with TRBD1. Germline V gene data show CDR1 as KGHSH and CDR2 as LQKENI. V shed 4 bases and J 0 bases; nucleotides not matched to a gene: 4. CDR3 length: 16 amino acids. In DNA form, the CDR3 reads TGTGCCAGCTCACGGGACAGGGACCTCTCTGGAAACACCATATATTTT. Translated, it gives CASSRDRDLSGNTIYF.

The chain uses TRBV7-4 and TRBJ2-4, with D possibly TRBD1 on 6 matching bases. The CDR3 has 13 amino acids. V lost 1 base, J lost 5 bases, and 6 bases lay in between. The germline V gene encodes CDR1 SGHVT and CDR2 SQSDAQ. The CDR3 bases are TGTGCCAGCAGCTTAGACAGGGAAAACATTCAGTACTTC. Amino acids: CASSLDRENIQYF.